Below, 2 T cell receptor beta chains from the same sample are listed, as sequenced in a study of blood T cell repertoires in COVID-19. Clones were sequenced by immunoSEQ multiplex PCR, and TCRdb holds only the in-frame ones, with some missing. The profile shows about 260,000 clones, about nine tenths of them singletons. Sequences were obtained from peripheral blood. The receptors were sampled from a woman aged 45-60 years who had recovered from COVID-19.

The chain is built from TRBV28 and TRBJ2-7, with TRBD2 as a possible D gene (6 bases). V was shortened by 7 bases and J by 6 bases, with 19 bases between the two germline ends. The CDR3 consists of 14 residues. Germline CDR1 and CDR2: MDHEN and SYDVKM. In DNA, the CDR3 is TGTGCCAGCACCATGAGGTCCCCCGGGGGCGAGCAGTACTTC. Translating it yields CASTMRSPGGEQYF.

J is TRBJ2-3 and V is TRBV4-3; 9 bases are a match to TRBD2. Losses at the gene ends were 0 bases for V and 4 bases for J; bases not matched to a gene: 8. The CDR3 loop spans 17 amino acids. The germline V gene has CDR1 LGHNA and CDR2 YSLEER. The CDR3 reads CASSQDLIAGVADTQYF. In DNA, the CDR3 is TGCGCCAGCAGCCAAGATCTGATAGCGGGAGTTGCAGATACGCAGTATTTT.